This section outlines one TCR beta chain sequence together with its context. As yet, its antigen is unknown. The same CDR3 also results from other DNA sequences found in this sample. Primers: 60 Vbeta forward and 13 Jbeta reverse. This table comes from immunoSEQ multiplex PCR, and its TCRdb copy is limited to in-frame clones, with some not included. Recorded for this sample: 50,000 to 55,000 clones. V gave up 3 bases and J gave up 2 bases; unmatched junction bases: 2. The CDR3 runs 15 residues. Germline CDR1 KGHSH, CDR2 LQKENI. The data are from a study of cytomegalovirus exposure and HLA in healthy donors. Findings of the study overall: TCR beta sequences reportedly predicted most subjects' HLA-A and HLA-B alleles accurately. With later analysis, a missense DCLRE1C variant became linked to TCR beta V- and J-gene trimming. Confirmation was obtained in vitro that a few CMV-associated chains are specific for CMV antigens.

Specimen: PBMCs. The TCR sequence derives from a woman aged 60-75 years in good health and CMV-seropositive. The J gene is TRBJ1-5, the V gene TRBV18; 9 nucleotides agree with TRBD1. CDR3 region: CASSPDRGGNQPQHF. The DNA for the CDR3 is TGTGCCAGCTCACCGGACAGGGGTGGCAATCAGCCCCAGCATTTT.